This TCR beta chain comes out of a study of T cell repertoires in cytomegalovirus infection. This clonotype was observed a handful of times. This CDR3 spans 17 amino acids. Per germline, CDR1 SGHAT and CDR2 FQNNGV. J was trimmed by 2 bases and V by 1 base; bases with no gene match: 10. MiXCR, applied by TCRdb to the reads, yields one record per CDR3 protein. The profile covers 150,000 to 200,000 distinct CDR3 sequences, with 8.5% to 10% appearing a single time and about 4.6% taken by the ten largest. The material sequenced was PBMCs. The origin of this receptor is a human donor in good health (CMV status not recorded). Some clones in this sample may be carry-over from other donors' samples. The gene calls are TRBV11-2 and TRBJ2-7; 8 bases agree with TRBD2. The DNA for the CDR3 is TGTGCCAGCAGCTTAGGGCTCTTAGCGGGGCAAACCTACGAGCAGTACTTC. This sequence encodes CASSLGLLAGQTYEQYF.